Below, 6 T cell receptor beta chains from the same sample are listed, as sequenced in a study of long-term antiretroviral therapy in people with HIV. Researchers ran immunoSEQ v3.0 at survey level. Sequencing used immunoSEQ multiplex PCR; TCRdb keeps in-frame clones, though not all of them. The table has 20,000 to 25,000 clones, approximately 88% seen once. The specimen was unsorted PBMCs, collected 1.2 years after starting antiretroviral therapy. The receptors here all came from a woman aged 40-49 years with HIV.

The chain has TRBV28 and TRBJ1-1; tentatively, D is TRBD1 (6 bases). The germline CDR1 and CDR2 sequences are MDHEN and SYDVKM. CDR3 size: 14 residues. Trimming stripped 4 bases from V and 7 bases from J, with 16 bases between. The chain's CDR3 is CASSYSNTGLEAFF. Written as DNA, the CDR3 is TGTGCCAGCAGTTACTCGAATACAGGGCTTGAAGCTTTCTTT.

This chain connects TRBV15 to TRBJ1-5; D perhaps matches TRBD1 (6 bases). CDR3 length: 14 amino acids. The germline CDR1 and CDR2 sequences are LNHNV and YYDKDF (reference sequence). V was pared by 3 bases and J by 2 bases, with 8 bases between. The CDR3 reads CATSSNRGNQPQHF. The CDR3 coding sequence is TGTGCCACCAGCAGCAACAGGGGCAATCAGCCCCAGCATTTT.

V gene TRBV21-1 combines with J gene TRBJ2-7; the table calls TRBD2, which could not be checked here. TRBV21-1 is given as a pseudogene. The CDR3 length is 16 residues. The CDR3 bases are TGTGCCAGCAGCCCCTTCGTGCTAGCCGATACCTACGAGCAGTACTTC. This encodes CASSPFVLADTYEQYF.

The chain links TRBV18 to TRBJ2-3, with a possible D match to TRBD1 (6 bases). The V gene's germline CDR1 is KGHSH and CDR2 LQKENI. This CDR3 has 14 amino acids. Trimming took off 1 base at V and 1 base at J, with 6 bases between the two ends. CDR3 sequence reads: CASSPQGGTDTQYF. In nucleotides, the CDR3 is TGTGCCAGCTCACCACAGGGGGGCACAGATACGCAGTATTTT.

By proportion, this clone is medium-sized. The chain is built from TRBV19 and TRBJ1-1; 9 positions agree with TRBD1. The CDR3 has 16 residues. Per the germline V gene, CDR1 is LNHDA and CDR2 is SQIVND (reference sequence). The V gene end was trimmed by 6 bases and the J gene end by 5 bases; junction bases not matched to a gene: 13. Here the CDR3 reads CASSPLPDRGGTEAFF. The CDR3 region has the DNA TGTGCCAGTAGCCCCCTACCGGACAGGGGAGGAACTGAAGCTTTCTTT.

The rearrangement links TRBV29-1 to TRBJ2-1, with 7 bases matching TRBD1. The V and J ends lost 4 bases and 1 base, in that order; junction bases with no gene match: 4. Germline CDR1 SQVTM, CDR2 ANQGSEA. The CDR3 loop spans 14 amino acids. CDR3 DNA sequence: TGCAGCGTTGGTGTCAGGGGGTCCTACAATGAGCAGTTCTTC. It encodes CSVGVRGSYNEQFF.